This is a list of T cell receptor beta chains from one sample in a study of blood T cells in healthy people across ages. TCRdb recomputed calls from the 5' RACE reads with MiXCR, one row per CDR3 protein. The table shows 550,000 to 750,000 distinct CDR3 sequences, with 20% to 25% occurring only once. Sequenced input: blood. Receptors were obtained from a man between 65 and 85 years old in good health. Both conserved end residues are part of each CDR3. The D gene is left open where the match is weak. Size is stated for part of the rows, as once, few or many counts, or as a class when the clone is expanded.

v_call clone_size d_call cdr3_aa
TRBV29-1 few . CSVEMGPQGEQFF
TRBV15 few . CATSRGLPRSGGELFF
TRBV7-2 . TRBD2 CASTKGGTSGYEQFF
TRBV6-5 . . CASSYSGRDNNEQFF
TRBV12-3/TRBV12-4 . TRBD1 CASSSGQGPSFGNTIYF
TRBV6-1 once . CASRAANTNEAFF
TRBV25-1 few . CASSDRVYQETQYF
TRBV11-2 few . CASSLVAVDYNEQFF
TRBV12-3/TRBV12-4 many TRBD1 CASSLRQGAYNEQFF
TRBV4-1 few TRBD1 CASSQSRQGAGDYGYTF
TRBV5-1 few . CASSLGTDPSYEQYF
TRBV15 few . CATSRDQGLAEAFF
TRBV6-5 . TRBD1 CASRTGSNGYTF
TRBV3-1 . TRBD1 CASSQAGQGLAKNIQYF
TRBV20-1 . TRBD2 CSARSGSSGANVLTF
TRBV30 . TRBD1 CAWSSGTGNSPLHF
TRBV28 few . CASRGDLNTGELFF
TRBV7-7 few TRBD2 CASSSTSGRMNEQFF
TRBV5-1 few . CASSPESRVQETQYF
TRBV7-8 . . CASSWVDRKDEQYF
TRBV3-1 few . CASSILQASGANVLTF
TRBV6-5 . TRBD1 CASSYSRDRPGELFF
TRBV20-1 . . CSATMWGHKQETQYF
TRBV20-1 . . CSADRLTVSYEQYF
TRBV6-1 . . CASSEGGWGNTEAFF
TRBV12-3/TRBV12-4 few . CASSPRARTDTQYF
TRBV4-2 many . CASSQDWYGETQYF
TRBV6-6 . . CASIRQVNTEAFF
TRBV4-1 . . CASSPLVGVTGELFF
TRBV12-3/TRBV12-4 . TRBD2 CASIKRASGNTGELFF
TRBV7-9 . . CASSRTDGNTEAFF
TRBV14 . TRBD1 CASSQEGTGDYGYTF
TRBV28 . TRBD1 CASRRQGASYNEQFF
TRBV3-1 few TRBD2 CASSRLAGVGAYNEQFF
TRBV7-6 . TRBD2 CASRFSTGTSDKSSYNEQFF
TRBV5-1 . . CASSLGWGVGYEQYF
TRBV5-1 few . CASSFGYGGDYEQYF
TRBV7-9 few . CASSLNSALRVDTQYF
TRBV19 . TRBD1 CASSSTTGGREKLFF
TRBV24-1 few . CATSAGRKNIQYF
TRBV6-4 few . CASSREVKTGELFF
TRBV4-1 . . CASSQDQPGSYEQYF
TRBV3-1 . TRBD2 CASSQVGLVNEQFF
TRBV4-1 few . CASSQGSGWGNQPQHF
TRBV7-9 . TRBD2 CASSSSGRAFNEQFF
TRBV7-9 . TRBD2 CASSLAGLGEDIQYF
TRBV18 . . CASSPGSRSYNEQFF
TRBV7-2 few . CASSLVMIRETQYF
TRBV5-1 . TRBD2 CASSLESSGSSYNEQFF
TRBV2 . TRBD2 CASSDGERGGRLETQYF
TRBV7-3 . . CASSHTGEWDNNEQFF
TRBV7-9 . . CASSFPRQSEQFF
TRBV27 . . CASSWAVSYEQYF
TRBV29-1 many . CSVVAGQETQYF
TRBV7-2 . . CASSLGRGNYGYTF
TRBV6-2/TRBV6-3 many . CASSYSRERLGELRDEQFF
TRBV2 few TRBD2 CASSAGLAGGAGELFF
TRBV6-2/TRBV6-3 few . CASSYSGDYGYTF
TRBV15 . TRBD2 CATSSSRELSNAQYF
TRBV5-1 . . CASSGGEGTHYNEQFF